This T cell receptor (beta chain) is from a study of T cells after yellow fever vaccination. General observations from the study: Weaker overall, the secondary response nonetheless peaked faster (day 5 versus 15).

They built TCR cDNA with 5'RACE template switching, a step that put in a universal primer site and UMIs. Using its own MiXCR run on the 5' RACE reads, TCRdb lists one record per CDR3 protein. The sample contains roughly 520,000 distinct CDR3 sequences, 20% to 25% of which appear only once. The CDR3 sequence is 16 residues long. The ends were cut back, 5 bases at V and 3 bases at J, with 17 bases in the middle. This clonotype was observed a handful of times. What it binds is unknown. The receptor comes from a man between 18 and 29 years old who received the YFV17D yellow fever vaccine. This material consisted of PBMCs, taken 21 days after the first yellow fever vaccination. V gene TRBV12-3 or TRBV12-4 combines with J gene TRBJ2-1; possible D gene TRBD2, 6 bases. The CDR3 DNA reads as TGTGCCAGCAGTCCGTTGGGGGGAAGTTACTACAATGAGCAGTTCTTC. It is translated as CASSPLGGSYYNEQFF.